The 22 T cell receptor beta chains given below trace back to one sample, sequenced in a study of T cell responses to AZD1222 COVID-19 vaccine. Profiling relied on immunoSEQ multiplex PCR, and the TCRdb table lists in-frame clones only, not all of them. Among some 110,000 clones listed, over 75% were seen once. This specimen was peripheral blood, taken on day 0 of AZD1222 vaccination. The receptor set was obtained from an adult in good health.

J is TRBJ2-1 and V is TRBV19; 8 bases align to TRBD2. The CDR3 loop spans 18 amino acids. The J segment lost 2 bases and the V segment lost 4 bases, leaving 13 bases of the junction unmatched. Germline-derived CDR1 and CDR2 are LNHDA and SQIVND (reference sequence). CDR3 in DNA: TGTGCCAGTAGTACCCGGGAGGGCCCCCTTACCGCCTACAATGAGCAGTTCTTC. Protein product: CASSTREGPLTAYNEQFF.

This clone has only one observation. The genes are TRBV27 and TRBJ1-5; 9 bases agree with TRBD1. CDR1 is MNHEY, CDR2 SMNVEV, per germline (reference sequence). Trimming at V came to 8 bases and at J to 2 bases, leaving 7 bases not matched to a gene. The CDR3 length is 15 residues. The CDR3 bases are TGTGCCAGCGGCACAGGGGGCTATGGCAATCAGCCCCAGCATTTT. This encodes CASGTGGYGNQPQHF.

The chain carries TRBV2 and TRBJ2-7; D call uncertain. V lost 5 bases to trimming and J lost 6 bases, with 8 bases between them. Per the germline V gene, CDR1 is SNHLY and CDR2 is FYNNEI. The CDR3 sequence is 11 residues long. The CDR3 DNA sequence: TGTGCCAGCAGTCCCATGACCGAGCAGTACTTC. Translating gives CASSPMTEQYF.

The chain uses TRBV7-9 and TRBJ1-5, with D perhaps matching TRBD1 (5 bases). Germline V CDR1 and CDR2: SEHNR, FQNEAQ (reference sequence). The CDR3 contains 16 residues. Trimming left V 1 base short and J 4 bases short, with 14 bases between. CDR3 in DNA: TGTGCCAGCAGCTTAGGGGGGAGCCGGGAGAATCAGCCCCAGCATTTT. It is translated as CASSLGGSRENQPQHF. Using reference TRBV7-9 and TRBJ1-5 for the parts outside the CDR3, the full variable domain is DTGVSQNPRHKITKRGQNVTFRCDPISEHNRLYWYRQTLGQGPEFLTYFQNEAQLEKSRLLSDRFSAERPKGSFSTLEIQRTEQGDSAMYLCASSLGGSRENQPQHFGDGTRLSIL.

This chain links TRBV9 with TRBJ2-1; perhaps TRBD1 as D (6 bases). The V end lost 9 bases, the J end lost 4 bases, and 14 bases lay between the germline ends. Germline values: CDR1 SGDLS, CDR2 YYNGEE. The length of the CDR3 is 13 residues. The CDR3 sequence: CATSRGGYNEQFF. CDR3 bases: TGTGCCACCTCGAGAGGGGGTTACAATGAGCAGTTCTTC.

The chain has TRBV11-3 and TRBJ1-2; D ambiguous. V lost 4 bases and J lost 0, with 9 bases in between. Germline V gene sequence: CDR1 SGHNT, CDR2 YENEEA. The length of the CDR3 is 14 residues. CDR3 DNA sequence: TGTGCCAGCAGCTATGGACCTTCTAACTATGGCTACACCTTC. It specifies CASSYGPSNYGYTF.

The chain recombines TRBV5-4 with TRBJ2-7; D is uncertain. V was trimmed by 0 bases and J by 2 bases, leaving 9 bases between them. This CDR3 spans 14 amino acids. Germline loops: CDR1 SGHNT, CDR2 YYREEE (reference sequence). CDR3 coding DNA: TGTGCCAGCAGCTTGGACCTAGACACCTACGAGCAGTACTTC. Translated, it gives CASSLDLDTYEQYF.

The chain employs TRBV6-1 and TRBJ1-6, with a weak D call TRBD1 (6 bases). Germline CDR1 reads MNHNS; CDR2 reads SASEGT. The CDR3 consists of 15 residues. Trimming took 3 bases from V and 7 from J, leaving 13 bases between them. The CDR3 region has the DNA TGTGCCAGCAGTGAGTCCCGGACAGCGAATTCACCCCTCCACTTT. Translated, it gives CASSESRTANSPLHF.

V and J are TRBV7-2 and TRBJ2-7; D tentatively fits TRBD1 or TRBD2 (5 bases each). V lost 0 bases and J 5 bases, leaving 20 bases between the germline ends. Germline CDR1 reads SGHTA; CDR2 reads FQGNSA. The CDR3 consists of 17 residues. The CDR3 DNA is TGTGCCAGCAGCTTAGCTGTTAGGACCCTTGGGGACCACGAGCAGTACTTC. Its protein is CASSLAVRTLGDHEQYF. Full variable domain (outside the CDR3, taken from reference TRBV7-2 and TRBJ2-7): GAGVSQSPSNKVTEKGKDVELRCDPISGHTALYWYRQSLGQGLEFLIYFQGNSAPDKSGLPSDRFSAERTGGSVSTLTIQRTQQEDSAVYLCASSLAVRTLGDHEQYFGPGTRLTVT.

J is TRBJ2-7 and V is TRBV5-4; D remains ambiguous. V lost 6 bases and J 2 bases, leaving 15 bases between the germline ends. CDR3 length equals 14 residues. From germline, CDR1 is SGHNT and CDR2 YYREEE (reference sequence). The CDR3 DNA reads TGTGCCAGCACCTCCCACCCTGCAGCCTACGAGCAGTACTTC. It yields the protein CASTSHPAAYEQYF.

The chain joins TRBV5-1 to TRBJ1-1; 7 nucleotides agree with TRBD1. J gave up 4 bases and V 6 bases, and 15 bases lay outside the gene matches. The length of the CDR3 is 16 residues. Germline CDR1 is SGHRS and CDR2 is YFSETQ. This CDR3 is CASTQGQVEGGTEAFF. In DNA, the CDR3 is TGCGCCAGCACTCAAGGACAGGTGGAAGGGGGCACTGAAGCTTTCTTT.

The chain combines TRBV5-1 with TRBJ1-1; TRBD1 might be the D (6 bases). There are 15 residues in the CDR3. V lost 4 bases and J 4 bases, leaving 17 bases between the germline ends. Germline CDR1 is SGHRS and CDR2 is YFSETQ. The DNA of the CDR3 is TGCGCCAGCAGCCTGTCGGGACAAGGAGTCACTGAAGCTTTCTTT. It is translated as CASSLSGQGVTEAFF.

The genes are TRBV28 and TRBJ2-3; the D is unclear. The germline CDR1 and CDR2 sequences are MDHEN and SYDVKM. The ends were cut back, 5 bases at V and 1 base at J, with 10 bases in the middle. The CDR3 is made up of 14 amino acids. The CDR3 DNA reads TGTGCCAGCAGTCGGGCAGTGCGCACAGATACGCAGTATTTT. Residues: CASSRAVRTDTQYF. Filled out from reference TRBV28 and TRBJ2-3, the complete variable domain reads DVKVTQSSRYLVKRTGEKVFLECVQDMDHENMFWYRQDPGLGLRLIYFSYDVKMKEKGDIPEGYSVSREKKERFSLILESASTNQTSMYLCASSRAVRTDTQYFGPGTRLTVL.

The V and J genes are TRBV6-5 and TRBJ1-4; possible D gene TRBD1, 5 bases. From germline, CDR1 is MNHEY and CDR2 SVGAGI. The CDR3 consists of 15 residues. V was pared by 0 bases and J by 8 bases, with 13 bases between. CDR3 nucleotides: TGTGCCAGCAGTTACTCCGGGACCGGCTGGGAAAAACTGTTTTTT. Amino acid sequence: CASSYSGTGWEKLFF.

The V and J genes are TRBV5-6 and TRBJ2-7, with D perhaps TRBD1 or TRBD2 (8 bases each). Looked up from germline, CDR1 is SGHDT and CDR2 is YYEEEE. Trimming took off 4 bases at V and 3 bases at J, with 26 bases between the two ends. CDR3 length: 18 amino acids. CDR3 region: CASSDRTGTGTSFYEQYF. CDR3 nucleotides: TGTGCCAGCAGCGATAGGACAGGGACCGGGACTAGTTTCTACGAGCAGTACTTC.

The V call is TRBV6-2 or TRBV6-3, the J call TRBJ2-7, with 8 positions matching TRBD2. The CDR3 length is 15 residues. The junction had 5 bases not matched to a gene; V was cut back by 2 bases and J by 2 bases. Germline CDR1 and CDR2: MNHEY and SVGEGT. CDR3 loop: CASSYGSGKAYEQYF. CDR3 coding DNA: TGTGCCAGCAGTTACGGTAGCGGGAAAGCCTACGAGCAGTACTTC.

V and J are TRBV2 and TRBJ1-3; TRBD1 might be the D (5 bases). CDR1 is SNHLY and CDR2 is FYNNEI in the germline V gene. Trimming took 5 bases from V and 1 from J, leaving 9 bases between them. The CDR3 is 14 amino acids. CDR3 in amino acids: CASSRTWSGNTIYF. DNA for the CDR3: TGTGCCAGCAGTCGGACATGGTCTGGAAACACCATATATTTT.

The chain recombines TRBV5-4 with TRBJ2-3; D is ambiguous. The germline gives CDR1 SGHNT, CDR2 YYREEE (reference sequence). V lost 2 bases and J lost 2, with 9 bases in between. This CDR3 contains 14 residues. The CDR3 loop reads CASSLRAATDTQYF. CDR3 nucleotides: TGTGCCAGCAGCTTACGGGCAGCCACAGATACGCAGTATTTT.

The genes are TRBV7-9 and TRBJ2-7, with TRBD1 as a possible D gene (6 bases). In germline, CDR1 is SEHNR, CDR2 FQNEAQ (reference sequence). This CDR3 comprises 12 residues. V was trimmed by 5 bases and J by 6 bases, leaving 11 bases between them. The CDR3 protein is CASSPGVGEQYF. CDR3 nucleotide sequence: TGTGCCAGCAGCCCAGGGGTAGGCGAGCAGTACTTC. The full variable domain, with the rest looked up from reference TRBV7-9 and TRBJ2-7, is DTGVSQNPRHKITKRGQNVTFRCDPISEHNRLYWYRQTLGQGPEFLTYFQNEAQLEKSRLLSDRFSAERPKGSFSTLEIQRTEQGDSAMYLCASSPGVGEQYFGPGTRLTVT.

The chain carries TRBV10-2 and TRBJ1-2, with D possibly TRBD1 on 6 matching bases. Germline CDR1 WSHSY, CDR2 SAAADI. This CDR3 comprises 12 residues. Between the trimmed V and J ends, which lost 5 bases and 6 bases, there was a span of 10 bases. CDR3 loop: CASSQTGNGYTF. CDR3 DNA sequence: TGCGCCAGCAGTCAAACAGGGAATGGCTACACCTTC.

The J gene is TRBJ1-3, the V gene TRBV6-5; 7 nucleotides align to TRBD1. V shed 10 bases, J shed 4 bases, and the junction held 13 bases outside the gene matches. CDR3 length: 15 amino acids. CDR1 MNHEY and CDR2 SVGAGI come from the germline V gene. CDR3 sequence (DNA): TGTGCCATACGACAGGGACTTTCGGCCGGAAACACCATATATTTT. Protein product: CAIRQGLSAGNTIYF.

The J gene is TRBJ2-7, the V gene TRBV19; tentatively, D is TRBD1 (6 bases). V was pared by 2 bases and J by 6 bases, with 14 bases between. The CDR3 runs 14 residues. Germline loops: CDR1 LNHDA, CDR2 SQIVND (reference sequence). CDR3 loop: CASSIQGFVAEQYF. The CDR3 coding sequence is TGTGCCAGTAGTATACAGGGGTTCGTGGCCGAGCAGTACTTC.